These 18 T cell receptor beta chains came from one sample sequenced in a study of cytomegalovirus exposure and HLA in healthy donors. PCR involved 60 Vbeta and 13 Jbeta primers. Only in-frame clones appear in the TCRdb table, and some are missing; sequencing was by immunoSEQ multiplex PCR. This sample has approximately 180,000 clones; around 90% occur once, and the top ten carry roughly 1.7%. What was sequenced was PBMCs. These receptors all come from a woman aged 18-30 years in good health and CMV-seronegative.

The chain uses TRBV7-6 and TRBJ1-2; no firm D call. V was cut by 5 bases and J by 8 bases, with 21 bases left in between. Germline CDR1 reads SGHVS; CDR2 reads FNYEAQ. The CDR3 has 15 amino acids. CDR3: CASSDYRTLSEGYTF. In DNA, the CDR3 is TGTGCCAGCAGCGACTATCGGACCCTTTCGGAAGGCTACACCTTC.

This clone occurred once. The gene calls are TRBV7-2 and TRBJ2-1; D ambiguous. The germline CDR1 and CDR2 sequences are SGHTA and FQGNSA. Trimming removed 4 bases at V and 4 bases at J, with 11 bases between. The CDR3 spans 14 residues. For the CDR3, the DNA is TGTGCCAGCAGCTCAAGACTGCTTTACAATGAGCAGTTCTTC. Its protein is CASSSRLLYNEQFF.

The chain joins TRBV6-1 to TRBJ1-2; 10 bases align to TRBD1. Germline V gives CDR1 MNHNS, CDR2 SASEGT. Losses at the gene ends were 2 bases for V and 8 bases for J; bases not matched to a gene: 11. The CDR3 loop spans 16 amino acids. The CDR3 region is CASSEPGQGNFWGYTF. The CDR3 DNA sequence: TGTGCCAGCAGTGAACCGGGACAGGGGAATTTTTGGGGCTACACCTTC.

The chain carries TRBV7-8 and TRBJ2-7, with 11 bases that match TRBD2. The V gene's germline CDR1 is SGHVS and CDR2 FQNEAQ. Trimming took 1 base from V and 2 from J; bases not matched to a gene: 7. This CDR3 has 17 residues. CDR3: CASSLGNRLAGTYEQYF. The CDR3 region has the DNA TGTGCCAGCAGCTTAGGGAACCGACTAGCGGGGACCTACGAGCAGTACTTC.

The genes are TRBV30 and TRBJ2-3; TRBD2 matches at 8 bases. This CDR3 comprises 15 residues. Per germline, CDR1 GTSNPN and CDR2 SVGIG (reference sequence). With 2 bases clipped from V and 3 bases from J, the junction kept 7 bases outside the gene matches. For the CDR3, the DNA is TGTGCCTGGAGTCGGGGCGGGGGGCATACAGATACGCAGTATTTT. Protein: CAWSRGGGHTDTQYF.

The V and J genes are TRBV5-1 and TRBJ1-2, with 8 positions matching TRBD1. V gave up 0 bases and J gave up 2 bases; unmatched junction bases: 9. CDR1 is SGHRS and CDR2 is YFSETQ in the germline V gene. The CDR3 runs 17 residues. CDR3 in amino acids: CASSLVFDRGSNYGYTF. For the CDR3, the DNA is TGCGCCAGCAGCTTGGTTTTCGACAGGGGCTCAAACTATGGCTACACCTTC.

A word on this clone: A much larger clone differs by one base, so this may be a read error. The rearrangement joins TRBV4-2 to TRBJ2-1; TRBD2 matches at 12 bases. The CDR3 is made up of 16 amino acids. The germline V gene has CDR1 LGHNA and CDR2 YNFKEQ. CDR3 DNA sequence: TGTGCCAGCAGCCAAGAGACTAGCGGGAGCCCAACCGAGCCGTTCTTC. Its translation: CASSQETSGSPTEPFF.

In its sample, this clone was seen once. This sequence joins TRBV7-6 and TRBJ2-1; a possible D gene is TRBD2 (5 bases). The germline gives CDR1 SGHVS, CDR2 FNYEAQ. The V and J ends lost 5 bases and 1 base respectively, with 12 bases between them. This CDR3 has 15 residues. The CDR3 loop reads CASSADGGSYNEQFF. CDR3 nucleotides: TGTGCCAGCAGCGCGGACGGAGGTTCCTACAATGAGCAGTTCTTC.

The chain combines TRBV20-1 with TRBJ2-5; TRBD1 matches 8 bases. The ends lost 8 bases at V and 5 bases at J; junction bases unmatched: 4. This CDR3 spans 11 amino acids. Germline CDR1 is DFQATT and CDR2 is SNEGSKA (reference sequence). CDR3 residues: CSFRGPETQYF. As DNA, the CDR3 is TGCAGTTTCAGGGGGCCGGAGACCCAGTACTTC.

The chain joins TRBV5-1 to TRBJ1-4; weak D call: TRBD1 (6 bases). The CDR3 sequence is 15 residues long. Germline V gene data show CDR1 as SGHRS and CDR2 as YFSETQ. V was shortened by 2 bases and J by 4 bases, with 12 bases between the two germline ends. The DNA for the CDR3 is TGCGCCAGCAGCTTACGGACAGCCTTTAATGAAAAACTGTTTTTT. It codes for CASSLRTAFNEKLFF.

The chain has TRBV10-3 and TRBJ2-5; 15 bases map to TRBD2. CDR1 is ENHRY and CDR2 is SYGVKD in the germline V gene. V lost 3 bases to trimming and J lost 7 bases; unmatched junction nucleotides: 9. This CDR3 comprises 17 residues. The CDR3 DNA reads as TGTGCCATCAGTGAAAGGGGACTAGCGGGGGGAGGGGTGACCCAGTACTTC. Amino acid sequence: CAISERGLAGGGVTQYF.

V usage is TRBV19 and J usage is TRBJ2-1; 10 bases match TRBD2. This CDR3 contains 17 residues. The trim removed 6 bases at V and 6 bases at J, leaving 14 bases unmatched. CDR1 and CDR2 (germline): LNHDA, SQIVND (reference sequence). CDR3 nucleotides: TGTGCCAGTAGCCCCAGGGGCCAGCGGGGGGGCGGCAATGAGCAGTTCTTC. It encodes CASSPRGQRGGGNEQFF.

This clone was counted between two and nine times. The rearrangement links TRBV7-8 to TRBJ1-1; 7 positions match TRBD1. Germline V gives CDR1 SGHVS, CDR2 FQNEAQ. V was pared by 2 bases and J by 0 bases, with 3 bases of the junction left unmatched. The CDR3 loop spans 15 amino acids. CDR3: CASSLTGAMNTEAFF. The CDR3 bases are TGTGCCAGCAGCTTAACAGGGGCAATGAACACTGAAGCTTTCTTT.

This clone was counted only a few times. This chain links TRBV4-3 with TRBJ2-7; TRBD2 is a possible D gene (6 bases). V lost 0 bases and J lost 5, with 14 bases in between. Germline V gene data show CDR1 as LGHNA and CDR2 as YSLEER. This CDR3 spans 15 amino acids. The CDR3 coding sequence is TGCGCCAGCAGCCAAGAGACTCGCGGGAACGACGAGCAGTACTTC. The encoded protein is CASSQETRGNDEQYF.

This clone was detected only once. V is TRBV7-9 and J is TRBJ2-7, with 7 positions matching TRBD2. Per germline, CDR1 SEHNR and CDR2 FQNEAQ (reference sequence). The ends lost 5 bases at V and 1 base at J; junction bases unmatched: 5. The CDR3 is 14 amino acids. The CDR3 is CASSTRDYSYEQYF. CDR3 in DNA: TGTGCCAGCAGCACCCGGGACTATTCCTACGAGCAGTACTTC. The whole variable domain, filled in from reference TRBV7-9 and TRBJ2-7, reads DTGVSQNPRHKITKRGQNVTFRCDPISEHNRLYWYRQTLGQGPEFLTYFQNEAQLEKSRLLSDRFSAERPKGSFSTLEIQRTEQGDSAMYLCASSTRDYSYEQYFGPGTRLTVT.

The V and J genes are TRBV27 and TRBJ2-1; 7 nucleotides agree with TRBD2. Per the germline V gene, CDR1 is MNHEY and CDR2 is SMNVEV (reference sequence). The CDR3 is 15 residues long. J lost 7 bases, V lost 4 bases, and 10 bases had no gene match. The CDR3 nucleotides read TGTGCCAGCAGTTCTCTAGCGGACTTCTGGAATGAGCAGTTCTTC. Residues: CASSSLADFWNEQFF.

The chain is built from TRBV7-2 and TRBJ2-5; D is undetermined. The V gene's germline CDR1 is SGHTA and CDR2 FQGNSA. With 5 bases removed from V and 5 bases from J, the gap between germline ends came to 24 bases. This CDR3 region has 17 residues. This CDR3 reads CASSHQAPSTSRETQYF. For the CDR3, the DNA is TGTGCCAGCAGCCATCAGGCCCCATCTACAAGTCGGGAGACCCAGTACTTC.

The chain couples TRBV6-4 to TRBJ1-1, with 7 nucleotides matching TRBD1. CDR3 length: 15 residues. CDR1 and CDR2 from the germline V gene are MRHNA and SNTAGT. V shed 4 bases and J 5 bases; nucleotides not matched to a gene: 10. The CDR3 region has the DNA TGTGCCAGCAGTGCTACGGGACAGCGAGGTACTGAAGCTTTCTTT. Its protein is CASSATGQRGTEAFF.